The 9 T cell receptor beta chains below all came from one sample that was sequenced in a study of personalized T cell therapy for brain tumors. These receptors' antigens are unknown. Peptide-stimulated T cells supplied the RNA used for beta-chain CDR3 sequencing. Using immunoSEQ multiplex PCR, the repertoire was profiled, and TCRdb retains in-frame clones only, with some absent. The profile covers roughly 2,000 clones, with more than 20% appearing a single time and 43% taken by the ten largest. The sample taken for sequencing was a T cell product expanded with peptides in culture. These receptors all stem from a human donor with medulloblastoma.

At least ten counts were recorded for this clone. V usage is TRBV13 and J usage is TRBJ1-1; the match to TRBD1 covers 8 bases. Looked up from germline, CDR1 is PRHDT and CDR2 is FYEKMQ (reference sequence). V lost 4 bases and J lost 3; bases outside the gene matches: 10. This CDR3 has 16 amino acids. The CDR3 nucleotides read TGTGCCAGCAGCTCCGACAGGGGTTGGGGGGACACTGAAGCTTTCTTT. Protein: CASSSDRGWGDTEAFF. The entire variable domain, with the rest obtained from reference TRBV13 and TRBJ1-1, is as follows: AAGVIQSPRHLIKEKRETATLKCYPIPRHDTVYWYQQGPGQDPQFLISFYEKMQSDKGSIPDRFSAQQFSDYHSELNMSSLELGDSALYFCASSSDRGWGDTEAFFGQGTRLTVV.

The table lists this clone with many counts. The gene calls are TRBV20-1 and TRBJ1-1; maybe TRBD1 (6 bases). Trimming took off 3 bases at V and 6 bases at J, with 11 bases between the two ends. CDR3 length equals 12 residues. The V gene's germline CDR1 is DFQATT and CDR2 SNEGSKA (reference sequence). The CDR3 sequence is CSASRGTPEAFF. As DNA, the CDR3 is TGCAGTGCTAGTCGGGGGACACCTGAAGCTTTCTTT.

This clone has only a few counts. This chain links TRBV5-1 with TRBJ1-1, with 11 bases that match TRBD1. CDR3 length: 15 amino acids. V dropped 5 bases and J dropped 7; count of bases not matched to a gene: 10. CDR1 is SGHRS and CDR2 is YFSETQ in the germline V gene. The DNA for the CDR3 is TGCGCCAGCAGTGTATGGGGACAGGGGGGAGTTGAAGCTTTCTTT. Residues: CASSVWGQGGVEAFF. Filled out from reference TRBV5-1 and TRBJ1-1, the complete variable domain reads KAGVTQTPRYLIKTRGQQVTLSCSPISGHRSVSWYQQTPGQGLQFLFEYFSETQRNKGNFPGRFSGRQFSNSRSEMNVSTLELGDSALYLCASSVWGQGGVEAFFGQGTRLTVV.

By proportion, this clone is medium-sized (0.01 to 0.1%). The CDR3 is CASSEDWGTEAFF. For the CDR3, the DNA is TGTGCCAGCAGCGAAGATTGGGGGACTGAAGCTTTCTTT. The V gene is TRBV6-4, the J gene TRBJ1-1; maybe TRBD1 (5 bases). Trimming removed 6 bases at V and 5 bases at J, with 13 bases between. This CDR3 has 13 amino acids. Looked up from germline, CDR1 is MRHNA and CDR2 is SNTAGT.

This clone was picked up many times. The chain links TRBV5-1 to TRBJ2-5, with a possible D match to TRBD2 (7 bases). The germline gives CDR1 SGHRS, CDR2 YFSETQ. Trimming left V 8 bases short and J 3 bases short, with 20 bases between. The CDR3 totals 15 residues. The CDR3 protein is CASSTRGGGEETQYF. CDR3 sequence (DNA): TGCGCCAGTTCTACCCGTGGCGGGGGCGAAGAGACCCAGTACTTC. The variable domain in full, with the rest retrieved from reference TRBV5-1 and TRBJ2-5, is KAGVTQTPRYLIKTRGQQVTLSCSPISGHRSVSWYQQTPGQGLQFLFEYFSETQRNKGNFPGRFSGRQFSNSRSEMNVSTLELGDSALYLCASSTRGGGEETQYFGPGTRLLVL.

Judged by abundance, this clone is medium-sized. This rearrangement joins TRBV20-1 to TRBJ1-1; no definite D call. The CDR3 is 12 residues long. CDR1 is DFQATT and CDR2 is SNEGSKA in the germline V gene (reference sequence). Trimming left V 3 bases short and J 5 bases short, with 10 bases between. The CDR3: CSASSQWTEAFF. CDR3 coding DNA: TGCAGTGCTAGTTCCCAGTGGACTGAAGCTTTCTTT.

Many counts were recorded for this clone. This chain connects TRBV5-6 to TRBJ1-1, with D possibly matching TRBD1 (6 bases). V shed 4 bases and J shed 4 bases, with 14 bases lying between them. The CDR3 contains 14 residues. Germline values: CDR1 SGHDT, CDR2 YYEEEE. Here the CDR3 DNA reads TGTGCCAGCAGCCGACCACAGGGTGTCACTGAAGCTTTCTTT. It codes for CASSRPQGVTEAFF.

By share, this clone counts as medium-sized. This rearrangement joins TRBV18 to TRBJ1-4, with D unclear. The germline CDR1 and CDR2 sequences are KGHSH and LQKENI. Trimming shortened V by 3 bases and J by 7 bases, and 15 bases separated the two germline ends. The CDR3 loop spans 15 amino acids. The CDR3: CASSPPTAGVEKLFF. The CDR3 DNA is TGTGCCAGCTCACCTCCGACCGCCGGCGTTGAAAAACTGTTTTTT.

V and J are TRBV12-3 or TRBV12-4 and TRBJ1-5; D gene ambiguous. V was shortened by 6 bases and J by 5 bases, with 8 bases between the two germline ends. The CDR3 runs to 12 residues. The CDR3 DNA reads TGTGCCAGCAGACGCCAGGATCAGCCCCAGCATTTT. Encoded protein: CASRRQDQPQHF.